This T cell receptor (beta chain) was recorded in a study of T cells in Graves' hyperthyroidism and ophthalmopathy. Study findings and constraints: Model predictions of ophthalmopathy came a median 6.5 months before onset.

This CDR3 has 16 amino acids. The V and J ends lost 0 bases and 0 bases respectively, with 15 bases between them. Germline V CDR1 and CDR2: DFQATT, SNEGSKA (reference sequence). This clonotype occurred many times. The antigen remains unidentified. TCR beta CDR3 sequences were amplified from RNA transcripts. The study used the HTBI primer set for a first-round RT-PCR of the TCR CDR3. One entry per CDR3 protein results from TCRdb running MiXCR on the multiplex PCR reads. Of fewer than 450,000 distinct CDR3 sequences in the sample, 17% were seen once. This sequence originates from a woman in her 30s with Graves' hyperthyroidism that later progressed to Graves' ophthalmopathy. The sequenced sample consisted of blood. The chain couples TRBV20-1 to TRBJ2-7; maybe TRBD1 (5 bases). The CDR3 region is CSARDPFGAHSYEQYF. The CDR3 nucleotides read TGCAGTGCTAGAGACCCTTTTGGGGCCCACTCCTACGAGCAGTACTTC.